The next 32 T cell receptor beta chains were all read from a single sample in a study of shared clonotypes between healthy human individuals. Generated by immunoSEQ multiplex PCR, the TCRdb table keeps only in-frame clones and is missing some. The data hold about 2.3 million clones, with just under 95% observed a single time. The sample was naive CD4+ T cells from PBMCs. Sample subset: CD45RA+ positively selected. The origin of the receptors is a man younger than 35 in good health. Some clones in this sample may be carry-over from other donors' samples.

V is TRBV5-1 and J is TRBJ1-1; TRBD1 might be the D (5 bases). Deletions cut 1 base from V and 4 bases from J, with 11 bases between. CDR3 length: 14 amino acids. CDR1 is SGHRS, CDR2 YFSETQ, per germline. In nucleotides, the CDR3 is TGCGCCAGCAGCTTGATGGGGGGAAGCACTGAAGCTTTCTTT. Translating it yields CASSLMGGSTEAFF.

The V and J genes are TRBV7-9 and TRBJ1-4; D may be TRBD1 (6 bases). Germline loops: CDR1 SEHNR, CDR2 FQNEAQ (reference sequence). Trimming shortened V by 5 bases and J by 8 bases, and 21 bases separated the two germline ends. This CDR3 has 16 residues. This CDR3 is CASSTRTVVGEEKLFF. DNA for the CDR3: TGTGCCAGCAGCACCCGGACAGTGGTAGGTGAAGAAAAACTGTTTTTT. The full variable domain, its missing parts supplied by reference TRBV7-9 and TRBJ1-4, is DTGVSQNPRHKITKRGQNVTFRCDPISEHNRLYWYRQTLGQGPEFLTYFQNEAQLEKSRLLSDRFSAERPKGSFSTLEIQRTEQGDSAMYLCASSTRTVVGEEKLFFGSGTQLSVL.

As for this clone: This specimen includes other DNA sequences encoding the same CDR3. The chain uses TRBV28 and TRBJ1-2; a weak D match, TRBD1 (5 bases). CDR1 and CDR2 (germline): MDHEN, SYDVKM. The CDR3 runs 14 residues. The germline V and J ends were trimmed by 3 bases and 2 bases, with 10 bases remaining between them. CDR3 protein: CASSLSRGNYGYTF. DNA of the CDR3: TGTGCCAGCAGTTTGAGCCGGGGGAACTATGGCTACACCTTC.

V usage is TRBV5-1 and J usage is TRBJ2-6, with 7 positions matching TRBD1. The CDR3 is 18 residues long. V lost 5 bases and J lost 0; bases outside the gene matches: 11. Germline V CDR1 and CDR2: SGHRS, YFSETQ. The CDR3 coding sequence is TGCGCCAGCAGAGGGATCCGGGACAGTTCCTCTGGGGCCAACGTCCTGACTTTC. This gives the protein CASRGIRDSSSGANVLTF.

This chain links TRBV27 with TRBJ2-7; 8 bases line up with TRBD1. The CDR3 runs 15 residues. The junction had 9 bases not matched to a gene; V was cut back by 6 bases and J by 2 bases. Per the germline V gene, CDR1 is MNHEY and CDR2 is SMNVEV (reference sequence). The CDR3 spells CASRLQGQGTYEQYF. DNA for the CDR3: TGTGCCAGCAGACTTCAAGGACAGGGTACCTACGAGCAGTACTTC.

The chain carries TRBV25-1 and TRBJ1-1; 8 positions match TRBD1. The CDR3 has 15 amino acids. CDR1 is MGHDK, CDR2 SYGVNS, per germline. V shed 6 bases, J shed 7 bases, and the junction held 13 bases outside the gene matches. The CDR3 protein is CASSHRSTGVSEAFF. The CDR3 nucleotides are TGTGCCAGCAGCCACCGGTCGACAGGGGTCAGTGAAGCTTTCTTT.

This clone was counted between two and nine times. This chain connects TRBV10-3 to TRBJ1-1; D uncertain. V dropped 3 bases and J dropped 0 bases, with 8 bases sitting between them. Germline V gene sequence: CDR1 ENHRY, CDR2 SYGVKD. The CDR3 is made up of 14 amino acids. CDR3 loop: CAISDRQMNTEAFF. The CDR3 coding sequence is TGTGCCATCAGTGATCGGCAGATGAACACTGAAGCTTTCTTT.

This rearrangement joins TRBV11-2 to TRBJ2-7, with D possibly being TRBD2 (6 bases). V dropped 1 base and J dropped 3 bases, with 16 bases sitting between them. The CDR3 runs to 16 residues. CDR1 is SGHAT, CDR2 FQNNGV, per germline. The CDR3 is CASSLGSAGRSYEQYF. The CDR3 region has the DNA TGTGCCAGCAGCTTAGGGTCCGCGGGACGGAGCTACGAGCAGTACTTC. Combining the CDR3 with reference TRBV11-2 and TRBJ2-7 gives the whole variable domain EAGVAQSPRYKIIEKRQSVAFWCNPISGHATLYWYQQILGQGPKLLIQFQNNGVVDDSQLPKDRFSAERLKGVDSTLKIQPAKLEDSAVYLCASSLGSAGRSYEQYFGPGTRLTVT.

This clone was detected only once. The chain combines TRBV28 with TRBJ1-1; D gene unclear. This CDR3 is 15 amino acids long. Germline V gives CDR1 MDHEN, CDR2 SYDVKM. V lost 5 bases, J lost 4 bases, and 17 bases lay in between. This CDR3 reads CASSPWSTRGTEAFF. CDR3 bases: TGTGCCAGCAGTCCCTGGAGCACCCGGGGCACTGAAGCTTTCTTT.

This clone was recorded once. This sequence joins TRBV5-1 and TRBJ2-7; 9 nucleotides line up with TRBD2. Germline CDR1 is SGHRS and CDR2 is YFSETQ. V was clipped by 2 bases and J by 0 bases; unmatched bases: 3. This CDR3 is built from 15 residues. The CDR3 protein is CASSFAGGYSYEQYF. The CDR3 DNA follows: TGCGCCAGCAGCTTCGCGGGAGGGTACTCCTACGAGCAGTACTTC.

Concerning this clone itself: Other DNA sequences of this sample code for an identical CDR3. The gene calls are TRBV5-1 and TRBJ1-2, with a weak D call TRBD1 (6 bases). The V end was cut by 2 bases, the J end by 8 bases, with 10 bases between. CDR1 and CDR2 from the germline V gene are SGHRS and YFSETQ. The CDR3 consists of 12 residues. CDR3: CASSFTGYGYTF. The CDR3 DNA sequence: TGCGCCAGCAGCTTTACAGGGTACGGCTACACCTTC.

Comment on this clone: Distinct nucleotide sequences in the sample also encode this CDR3. The rearrangement uses TRBV5-1 and TRBJ1-5; a possible D gene is TRBD1 (5 bases). The CDR3 covers 13 residues. Germline V gene lookup returns CDR1 SGHRS and CDR2 YFSETQ. The ends were cut back, 3 bases at V and 3 bases at J, with 7 bases in the middle. The CDR3 loop reads CASSSGPNQPQHF. In DNA form, the CDR3 reads TGCGCCAGCAGCTCAGGGCCCAATCAGCCCCAGCATTTT. The full variable domain, in which reference TRBV5-1 and TRBJ1-5 provide the parts outside the CDR3, is KAGVTQTPRYLIKTRGQQVTLSCSPISGHRSVSWYQQTPGQGLQFLFEYFSETQRNKGNFPGRFSGRQFSNSRSEMNVSTLELGDSALYLCASSSGPNQPQHFGDGTRLSIL.

Turning to this clone: A read error may produce the germline difference seen at one junction end. The chain recombines TRBV7-9 with TRBJ1-1, with TRBD1 matching 8 bases. Per the germline V gene, CDR1 is SEHNR and CDR2 is FQNEAQ (reference sequence). The CDR3 sequence is 14 residues long. The CDR3, as DNA: TGTGCCAGCAGCTTAGATTCGGGCAGTTTGGGACAGGCGTTT. Its translation: CASSLDSGSLGQAF.

The rearrangement uses TRBV7-9 and TRBJ2-7; a possible D gene is TRBD2 (6 bases). Trimming removed 4 bases from V and 2 bases from J, with 15 bases in between. CDR3 length equals 15 residues. Germline-derived CDR1 and CDR2 are SEHNR and FQNEAQ (reference sequence). The CDR3 DNA follows: TGTGCCAGCAGCTCAGGTTCGGGGGATACCTACGAGCAGTACTTC. Its translation: CASSSGSGDTYEQYF.

The J gene is TRBJ2-7, the V gene TRBV12-5; TRBD1 matches at 10 bases. This CDR3 is built from 13 residues. CDR1 and CDR2 (germline): LGHNT, FRNRAP. The junction had 3 bases not matched to a gene; V was cut back by 5 bases and J by 5 bases. Here the CDR3 reads CASGIGTGDEQYF. CDR3 nucleotide sequence: TGTGCTAGTGGTATAGGGACAGGGGACGAGCAGTACTTC.

The chain uses TRBV5-1 and TRBJ2-7; TRBD1 is a possible D gene (5 bases). The CDR3 is 15 amino acids. The germline V gene has CDR1 SGHRS and CDR2 YFSETQ. The germline V and J ends were trimmed by 1 base and 5 bases, with 16 bases remaining between them. The CDR3 is CASSLSVTGGNEQYF. The DNA of the CDR3 is TGCGCCAGCAGCTTGTCAGTCACAGGTGGAAACGAGCAGTACTTC.

In regard to this clone: The same CDR3 arises from other DNA sequences in this sample as well. This chain connects TRBV18 to TRBJ1-2; the D is unclear. The CDR3 spans 13 residues. Germline CDR1 KGHSH, CDR2 LQKENI. Trimming left V 0 bases short and J 2 bases short, with 4 bases between. The CDR3 loop is CASSPPSNYGYTF. CDR3 sequence (DNA): TGTGCCAGCTCACCACCCTCAAACTATGGCTACACCTTC.

Of note for this clone: Additional DNA sequences in this sample encode the identical CDR3. V and J are TRBV5-1 and TRBJ1-5; no firm D call. The germline CDR1 and CDR2 sequences are SGHRS and YFSETQ. Trimming took 0 bases from V and 7 from J, leaving 8 bases between them. The CDR3 extends over 13 amino acids. The CDR3: CASSLDGGQPQHF. The CDR3, as DNA: TGCGCCAGCAGCTTGGACGGTGGGCAGCCCCAGCATTTT.

The chain joins TRBV4-3 to TRBJ1-5; D is unresolved. Germline lookup yields CDR1 LGHNA and CDR2 YSLEER. V was shortened by 0 bases and J by 3 bases, with 9 bases between the two germline ends. This CDR3 region has 15 residues. As DNA, the CDR3 is TGCGCCAGCAGCCAAGAACTACAGATCAATCAGCCCCAGCATTTT. Its translation: CASSQELQINQPQHF.

Details on this clone: Other DNA sequences in this specimen translate into the identical CDR3. The V gene is TRBV7-2, the J gene TRBJ1-1; D is ambiguous. The V gene's germline CDR1 is SGHTA and CDR2 FQGNSA. The germline V and J ends were trimmed by 2 bases and 5 bases, with 9 bases remaining between them. The CDR3 consists of 13 residues. CDR3 in DNA: TGTGCCAGCAGCTTACGGGCACGGACTGAAGCTTTCTTT. It translates to CASSLRARTEAFF. Combining the CDR3 with reference TRBV7-2 and TRBJ1-1 gives the whole variable domain GAGVSQSPSNKVTEKGKDVELRCDPISGHTALYWYRQSLGQGLEFLIYFQGNSAPDKSGLPSDRFSAERTGGSVSTLTIQRTQQEDSAVYLCASSLRARTEAFFGQGTRLTVV.

This clone was seen more than once but under ten times. Other DNA sequences from this sample encode an identical CDR3 as well. As DNA, the CDR3 is TGTGCCAGCAGCGTAGCCCCTAGCGGGGACAATGAGCAGTTCTTC. Translated, it gives CASSVAPSGDNEQFF. The gene calls are TRBV9 and TRBJ2-1; 9 positions agree with TRBD2. The CDR3 loop spans 15 amino acids. Germline V CDR1 and CDR2: SGDLS, YYNGEE. Trimming removed 0 bases from V and 5 bases from J; junction bases left unmatched: 3.

The chain uses TRBV6-5 and TRBJ2-7, with 8 bases lining up with TRBD1. CDR1 is MNHEY, CDR2 SVGAGI, per germline. This CDR3 has 16 residues. J lost 3 bases, V lost 2 bases, and 9 bases had no gene match. CDR3 protein: CASSYVAGGSIYEQYF. The CDR3, as DNA: TGTGCCAGCAGTTACGTGGCAGGGGGCTCGATCTACGAGCAGTACTTC.

The J gene is TRBJ2-1, the V gene TRBV18; no clear D. V lost 6 bases and J 10 bases, leaving 16 bases between the germline ends. Germline CDR1 and CDR2: KGHSH and LQKENI. The CDR3 totals 13 residues. The CDR3 DNA reads TGTGCCAGCTCTGGGGATCAATACTTAGAGCAGTTCTTC. Translating gives CASSGDQYLEQFF.

This chain uses TRBV5-1 with TRBJ2-2; TRBD1 agrees at 10 bases. CDR3 length: 17 amino acids. Germline values: CDR1 SGHRS, CDR2 YFSETQ. The V gene end was trimmed by 4 bases and the J gene end by 4 bases; junction bases not matched to a gene: 10. The CDR3 here is CASSIQPGQGPTGELFF. The CDR3 DNA reads as TGCGCCAGCAGCATACAGCCGGGACAGGGGCCCACCGGGGAGCTGTTTTTT.

J is TRBJ1-1 and V is TRBV30; D might be TRBD1 (5 bases). The germline V and J ends were trimmed by 2 bases and 1 base, with 8 bases remaining between them. Germline assignment: CDR1 GTSNPN and CDR2 SVGIG (reference sequence). This CDR3 contains 13 residues. The CDR3: CAWSWGWNTEAFF. The CDR3 DNA reads TGTGCCTGGAGTTGGGGGTGGAACACTGAAGCTTTCTTT.

The chain has TRBV28 and TRBJ1-2; D is unclear. V gave up 2 bases and J gave up 5 bases, with 6 bases separating them. This CDR3 comprises 12 residues. Germline V lookup: CDR1 MDHEN, CDR2 SYDVKM. CDR3: CASSLTEYGYTF. The CDR3, as DNA: TGTGCCAGCAGTTTAACGGAGTATGGCTACACCTTC.

The rearrangement uses TRBV28 and TRBJ1-2; D possibly corresponds to TRBD1 (5 bases). V gave up 8 bases and J gave up 2 bases, with 21 bases separating them. CDR1 and CDR2 from the germline V gene are MDHEN and SYDVKM. The CDR3 is 16 residues long. This CDR3 is CASGPSGTPGNYGYTF. CDR3 DNA: TGTGCCAGCGGACCGTCAGGGACCCCCGGCAACTATGGCTACACCTTC.

The chain uses TRBV11-3 and TRBJ2-2; 7 bases are shared with TRBD1. Germline trimming cut 4 bases from V and 1 base from J; bases unmatched to any gene: 0. The CDR3 sequence is 14 residues long. Germline V gene data show CDR1 as SGHNT and CDR2 as YENEEA. DNA of the CDR3: TGTGCCAGCAGCTGGGACAGGAACACCGGGGAGCTGTTTTTT. As protein: CASSWDRNTGELFF.

The chain recombines TRBV28 with TRBJ1-2; TRBD1 matches 7 bases. This CDR3 contains 18 residues. CDR1 is MDHEN and CDR2 is SYDVKM in the germline V gene. After removal of 5 bases from V and 2 bases from J, the junction contained 17 bases not matched to a gene. CDR3 residues: CASSVIPLGQDKNYGYTF. The CDR3 DNA is TGTGCCAGCAGTGTCATTCCCCTAGGACAGGATAAGAACTATGGCTACACCTTC.

V is TRBV18 and J is TRBJ2-2; D is perhaps TRBD1 (6 bases). Per the germline V gene, CDR1 is KGHSH and CDR2 is LQKENI. The CDR3 totals 16 residues. The germline V and J ends were trimmed by 3 bases and 1 base, with 12 bases remaining between them. CDR3 DNA: TGTGCCAGCTCACCTTGGGACACCCTGAACACCGGGGAGCTGTTTTTT. This codes for CASSPWDTLNTGELFF.

This clone was detected once. The chain is built from TRBV7-9 and TRBJ2-1, with 10 nucleotides matching TRBD1. The J segment lost 7 bases and the V segment lost 4 bases, leaving 4 bases of the junction unmatched. Germline lookup yields CDR1 SEHNR and CDR2 FQNEAQ (reference sequence). The CDR3 is 14 residues long. This CDR3 reads CASSWGQGFNEQFF. The CDR3 bases are TGTGCCAGCAGCTGGGGACAGGGGTTTAATGAGCAGTTCTTC. Full variable domain (outside the CDR3, taken from reference TRBV7-9 and TRBJ2-1): DTGVSQNPRHKITKRGQNVTFRCDPISEHNRLYWYRQTLGQGPEFLTYFQNEAQLEKSRLLSDRFSAERPKGSFSTLEIQRTEQGDSAMYLCASSWGQGFNEQFFGPGTRLTVL.

The CDR3 sequence is CASNPTGSNQPQHF. The CDR3 DNA reads TGTGCCAGCAACCCGACAGGGAGTAATCAGCCCCAGCATTTT. V usage is TRBV6-1 and J usage is TRBJ1-5; 7 positions agree with TRBD1. The CDR3 has 14 residues. V gave up 7 bases and J gave up 4 bases; unmatched junction bases: 7. Germline V lookup: CDR1 MNHNS, CDR2 SASEGT.